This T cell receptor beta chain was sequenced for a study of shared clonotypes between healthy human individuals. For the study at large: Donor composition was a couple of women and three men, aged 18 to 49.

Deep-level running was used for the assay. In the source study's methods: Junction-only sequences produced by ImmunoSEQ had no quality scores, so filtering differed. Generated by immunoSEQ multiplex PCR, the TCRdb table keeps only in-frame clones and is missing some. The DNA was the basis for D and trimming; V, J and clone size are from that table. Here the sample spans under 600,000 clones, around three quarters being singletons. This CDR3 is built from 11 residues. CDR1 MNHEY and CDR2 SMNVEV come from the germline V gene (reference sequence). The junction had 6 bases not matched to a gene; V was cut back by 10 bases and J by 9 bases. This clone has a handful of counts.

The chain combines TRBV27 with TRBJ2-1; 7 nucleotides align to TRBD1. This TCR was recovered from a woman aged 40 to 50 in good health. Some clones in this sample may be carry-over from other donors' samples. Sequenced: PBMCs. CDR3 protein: CAIIRGSEQFF. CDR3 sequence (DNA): TGTGCCATCATCAGGGGGAGTGAGCAGTTCTTC.